This TCR beta chain is drawn from a study of radiation and T cells in renal cell carcinoma. In the study overall: Nephrectomy followed 15 Gy stereotactic body radiation by 4 weeks.

Time point in this sample: blood 2 weeks post-SBRT. The treatment denotes: 15 Gy SBRT to primary tumor, nephrectomy 4 weeks later. The CDR3 contains 18 residues. J lost 0 bases, V lost 5 bases, and 10 bases had no gene match. Germline lookup yields CDR1 SGHTA and CDR2 FQGNSA. Assay used: immunoSEQ multiplex PCR; TCRdb lists only in-frame clones, some missing. Seen here are 100,000 to 150,000 clones, around 81% observed once, and the top ten hold roughly 6.2%. Specimen: blood, collected from a patient whose treatment included radiotherapy and nephrectomy. This chain uses TRBV7-2 with TRBJ2-3, with TRBD2 matching over 11 bases. This sequence was found in a man aged 50-59 years with renal cell carcinoma. CDR3 protein: CASSKGTSGPPSTDTQYF. In DNA form, the CDR3 reads TGTGCCAGCAGCAAGGGGACTAGCGGACCACCTAGCACAGATACGCAGTATTTT. Complete variable domain (other parts from reference TRBV7-2 and TRBJ2-3): GAGVSQSPSNKVTEKGKDVELRCDPISGHTALYWYRQSLGQGLEFLIYFQGNSAPDKSGLPSDRFSAERTGGSVSTLTIQRTQQEDSAVYLCASSKGTSGPPSTDTQYFGPGTRLTVL.